Shown below are 5 T cell receptor beta chains from a single sample sequenced in a study of radiotherapy plus CTLA-4 blockade in lung cancer. Data came from immunoSEQ multiplex PCR; TCRdb stores just in-frame clones and leaves some out. This sample has around 110,000 clones, with approximately 77% found just once. The sample was peripheral blood, taken from a patient treated with radiotherapy plus ipilimumab. All receptors derive from a human donor with non-small cell lung cancer that progressed on radiotherapy plus ipilimumab. Some clones in this sample may be carry-over from other donors' samples.

The chain links TRBV6-1 to TRBJ2-2; 7 bases align to TRBD2. The CDR3 is made up of 14 amino acids. Looked up from germline, CDR1 is MNHNS and CDR2 is SASEGT. The ends lost 11 bases at V and 2 bases at J; junction bases unmatched: 8. CDR3 sequence: CAGRTRPNTGELFF. CDR3 coding DNA: TGTGCCGGGCGGACTAGACCTAACACCGGGGAGCTGTTTTTT.

This chain joins TRBV14 and TRBJ1-1, with D possibly TRBD1 on 5 matching bases. V dropped 5 bases and J dropped 5 bases, with 15 bases sitting between them. From germline, CDR1 is SGHDN and CDR2 FVKESK. The CDR3 loop spans 14 amino acids. The CDR3 here is CASSFQGWRTEAFF. Here the CDR3 DNA reads TGTGCCAGCAGCTTCCAGGGATGGAGGACTGAAGCTTTCTTT.

The chain employs TRBV15 and TRBJ2-1, with TRBD2 matching 8 bases. Germline trimming cut 0 bases from V and 2 bases from J; bases unmatched to any gene: 6. Germline CDR1 is LNHNV and CDR2 is YYDKDF (reference sequence). CDR3 size: 17 residues. CDR3 sequence (DNA): TGTGCCACCAGCAGAGATATAAGCGGGGGAACCTACAATGAGCAGTTCTTC. Amino acids: CATSRDISGGTYNEQFF. Together with reference TRBV15 and TRBJ2-1, the CDR3 gives the full variable domain: DAMVIQNPRYQVTQFGKPVTLSCSQTLNHNVMYWYQQKSSQAPKLLFHYYDKDFNNEADTPDNFQSRRPNTSFCFLDIRSPGLGDTAMYLCATSRDISGGTYNEQFFGPGTRLTVL.

The chain employs TRBV15 and TRBJ2-3, with D possibly being TRBD1 (6 bases). Germline lookup yields CDR1 LNHNV and CDR2 YYDKDF (reference sequence). This CDR3 spans 15 amino acids. V was trimmed by 0 bases and J by 3 bases, leaving 10 bases between them. The CDR3 region is CATSREQGFTDTQYF. CDR3 DNA sequence: TGTGCCACCAGCAGAGAACAGGGTTTTACAGATACGCAGTATTTT.

The V and J genes are TRBV6-5 and TRBJ1-3, with D uncertain. This CDR3 contains 15 residues. Germline CDR1 reads MNHEY; CDR2 reads SVGAGI. V lost 0 bases, J lost 0 bases, and 6 bases lay in between. DNA for the CDR3: TGTGCCAGCAGTTACTCGGCGTTCTCTGGAAACACCATATATTTT. It codes for CASSYSAFSGNTIYF.